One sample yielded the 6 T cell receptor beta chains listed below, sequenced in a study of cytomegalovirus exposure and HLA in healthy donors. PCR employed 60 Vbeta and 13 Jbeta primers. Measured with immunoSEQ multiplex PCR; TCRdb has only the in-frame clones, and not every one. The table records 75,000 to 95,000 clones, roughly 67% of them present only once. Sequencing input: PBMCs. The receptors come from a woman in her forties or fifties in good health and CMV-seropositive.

CDR3 loop: CASSSPQGSGELFF. CDR3 coding DNA: TGCGCCAGCAGCTCCCCTCAGGGATCCGGGGAGCTGTTTTTT. This rearrangement joins TRBV5-1 to TRBJ2-2, with TRBD1 as a possible D gene (5 bases). This CDR3 is 14 amino acids long. V dropped 3 bases and J dropped 6 bases, with 12 bases sitting between them. Germline V gene data show CDR1 as SGHRS and CDR2 as YFSETQ.

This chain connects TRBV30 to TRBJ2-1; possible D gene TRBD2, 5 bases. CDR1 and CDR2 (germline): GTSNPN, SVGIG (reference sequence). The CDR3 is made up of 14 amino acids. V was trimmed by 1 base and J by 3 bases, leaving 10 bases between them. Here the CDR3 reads CAWSGGGRYNEQFF. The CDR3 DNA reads TGTGCCTGGAGTGGCGGAGGCCGCTACAATGAGCAGTTCTTC. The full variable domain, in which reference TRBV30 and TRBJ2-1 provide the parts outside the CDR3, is SQTIHQWPATLVQPVGSPLSLECTVEGTSNPNLYWYRQAAGRGLQLLFYSVGIGQISSEVPQNLSASRPQDRQFILSSKKLLLSDSGFYLCAWSGGGRYNEQFFGPGTRLTVL.

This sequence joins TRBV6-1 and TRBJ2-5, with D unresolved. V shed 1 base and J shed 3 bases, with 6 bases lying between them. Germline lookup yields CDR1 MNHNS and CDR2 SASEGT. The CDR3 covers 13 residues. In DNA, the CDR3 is TGTGCCAGCAGTGAAGGGCAGAAAGAGACCCAGTACTTC. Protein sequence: CASSEGQKETQYF.

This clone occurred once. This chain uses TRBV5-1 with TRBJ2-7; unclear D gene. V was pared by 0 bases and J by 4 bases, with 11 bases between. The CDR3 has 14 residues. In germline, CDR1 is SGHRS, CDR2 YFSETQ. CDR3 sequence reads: CASSLAGSGYEQYF. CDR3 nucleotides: TGCGCCAGCAGCTTGGCGGGTTCGGGTTACGAGCAGTACTTC.

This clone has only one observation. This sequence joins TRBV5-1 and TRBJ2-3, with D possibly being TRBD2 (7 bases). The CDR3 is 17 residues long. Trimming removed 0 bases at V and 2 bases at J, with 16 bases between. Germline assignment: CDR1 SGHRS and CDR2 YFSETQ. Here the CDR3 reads CASSLEGRGPSTDTQYF. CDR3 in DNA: TGCGCCAGCAGCTTGGAGGGGCGGGGGCCGTCCACAGATACGCAGTATTTT.

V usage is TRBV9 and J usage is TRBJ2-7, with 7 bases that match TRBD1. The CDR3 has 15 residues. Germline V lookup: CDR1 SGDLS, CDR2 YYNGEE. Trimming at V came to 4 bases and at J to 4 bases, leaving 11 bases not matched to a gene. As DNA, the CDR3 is TGTGCCAGCAGCACCCGGGACAGTGAAAATTACGAGCAGTACTTC. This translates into CASSTRDSENYEQYF.